This T cell receptor (beta chain) was observed in a study of T cells in localized non-small cell lung cancer. V trimming: 3 bases; J trimming: 5 bases; junction bases outside the gene matches: 7. CDR3 length equals 15 residues. Germline CDR1 and CDR2: GTSNPN and SVGIG (reference sequence). Findings and limits, study-wide: Longer survival (overall) was linked to higher T cell density in blood.

About this clone itself: As yet, its antigen is unknown.

Data came from immunoSEQ multiplex PCR; TCRdb stores just in-frame clones and leaves some out. The repertoire consists of tens of thousands of clones, with over 75% occurring once and the leading ten covering 6.9%. This material consisted of peripheral blood, taken before any cancer treatment. The V gene is TRBV30, the J gene TRBJ2-2; 9 bases agree with TRBD2. The receptor's source is a woman between 35 and 70 years old with stage I lung adenocarcinoma. The CDR3 DNA sequence: TGTGCCTGGAGGGCCTCGGGACTAGCAACCGGGGAGCTGTTTTTT. It specifies CAWRASGLATGELFF.